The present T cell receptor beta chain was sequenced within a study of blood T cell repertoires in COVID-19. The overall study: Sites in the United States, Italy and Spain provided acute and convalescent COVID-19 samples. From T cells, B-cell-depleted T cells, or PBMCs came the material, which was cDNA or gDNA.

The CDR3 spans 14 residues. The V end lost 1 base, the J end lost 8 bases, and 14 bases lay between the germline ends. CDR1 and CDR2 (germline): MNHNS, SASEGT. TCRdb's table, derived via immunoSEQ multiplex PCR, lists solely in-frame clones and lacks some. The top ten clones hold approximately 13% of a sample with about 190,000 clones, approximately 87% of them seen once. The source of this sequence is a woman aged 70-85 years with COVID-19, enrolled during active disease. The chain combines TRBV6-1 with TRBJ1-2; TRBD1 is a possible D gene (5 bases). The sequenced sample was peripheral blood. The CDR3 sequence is CASSEVGEAGGYTF. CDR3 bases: TGTGCCAGCAGTGAAGTGGGGGAGGCGGGAGGCTACACCTTC.